The 15 T cell receptor beta chains given below trace back to one sample, sequenced in a study of blood T cell repertoires in COVID-19. The method was immunoSEQ multiplex PCR; TCRdb's version includes in-frame clones alone and lacks a portion of them. Of approximately 20,000 clones listed, around nine tenths were seen once; the top ten hold 11%. The specimen sequenced was peripheral blood. All receptors come from a human donor in a cohort sampled during active COVID-19.

The chain has TRBV12-3 or TRBV12-4 and TRBJ1-2; D is unresolved. The ends were cut back, 3 bases at V and 7 bases at J, with 9 bases in the middle. The CDR3 sequence is 12 residues long. This CDR3 reads CASSFGVGGYTF. Written as DNA, the CDR3 is TGTGCCAGCAGTTTCGGGGTGGGTGGCTACACCTTC.

The rearrangement uses TRBV14 and TRBJ1-2, with 8 bases matching TRBD1. The CDR3 sequence is 14 residues long. The germline gives CDR1 SGHDN, CDR2 FVKESK. Trimming cost V 4 bases and J 4 bases; bases outside gene matches: 5. CDR3 sequence reads: CASSRTGPFYGYTF. DNA of the CDR3: TGTGCCAGCAGCCGGACAGGGCCGTTCTATGGCTACACCTTC.

The rearrangement uses TRBV5-1 and TRBJ2-7, with D possibly matching TRBD1 (5 bases). V was trimmed by 0 bases and J by 5 bases, leaving 9 bases between them. Germline CDR1 is SGHRS and CDR2 is YFSETQ. The CDR3 runs 13 residues. As DNA, the CDR3 is TGCGCCAGCAGCTTGGGCACAGGCCACGAGCAGTACTTC. This codes for CASSLGTGHEQYF.

This clone was detected only once. The chain uses TRBV2 and TRBJ2-1; 8 nucleotides line up with TRBD1. There are 16 residues in the CDR3. V gave up 8 bases and J gave up 5 bases; unmatched junction bases: 14. Germline V lookup: CDR1 SNHLY, CDR2 FYNNEI. In DNA form, the CDR3 reads TGTGCCAGCTTCCCATGGCGGGACAGGAGCCACAATGAGCAGTTCTTC. It specifies CASFPWRDRSHNEQFF.

This clone is a singleton in its sample. The chain recombines TRBV30 with TRBJ1-1; no firm D call. The CDR3 has 12 amino acids. V shed 7 bases and J shed 4 bases, with 13 bases lying between them. Germline V gene sequence: CDR1 GTSNPN, CDR2 SVGIG (reference sequence). CDR3 nucleotide sequence: TGTGCCTCCCAACGAGCGGGCACTGAAGCTTTCTTT. Translated, it gives CASQRAGTEAFF.

The V call is TRBV4-1, the J call TRBJ2-5, with D maybe TRBD1 (5 bases). Trimming shortened V by 3 bases and J by 2 bases, and 13 bases separated the two germline ends. CDR3 length: 15 amino acids. Germline V gene data show CDR1 as MGHRA and CDR2 as YSYEKL. Here the CDR3 DNA reads TGCGCCAGCAGCCATCCCTCAGGGTCTCAAGAGACCCAGTACTTC. It codes for CASSHPSGSQETQYF.

V and J are TRBV7-9 and TRBJ2-2; D is uncertain. The CDR3 sequence is 12 residues long. Trimming pared 5 bases from V and 6 bases from J, leaving 7 bases between. Germline V gene data show CDR1 as SEHNR and CDR2 as FQNEAQ (reference sequence). The DNA of the CDR3 is TGTGCCAGCAGCCCCCTCGCCGGGGAGCTGTTTTTT. As protein: CASSPLAGELFF.

This clone showed up just once. The genes are TRBV5-1 and TRBJ2-1, with TRBD2 matching over 16 bases. The CDR3 extends over 18 amino acids. V shed 0 bases, J shed 9 bases, and the junction held 9 bases outside the gene matches. Germline CDR1 and CDR2: SGHRS and YFSETQ. The CDR3 loop is CASSLAPGLAGGPGEQFF. The CDR3 DNA sequence: TGCGCCAGCAGCTTGGCTCCGGGACTAGCGGGGGGGCCCGGTGAGCAGTTCTTC. Full variable domain (rest looked up from reference TRBV5-1 and TRBJ2-1): KAGVTQTPRYLIKTRGQQVTLSCSPISGHRSVSWYQQTPGQGLQFLFEYFSETQRNKGNFPGRFSGRQFSNSRSEMNVSTLELGDSALYLCASSLAPGLAGGPGEQFFGPGTRLTVL.

V usage is TRBV25-1 and J usage is TRBJ2-1; tentatively, D is TRBD2 (5 bases). Germline CDR1 is MGHDK and CDR2 is SYGVNS. This CDR3 has 15 residues. V dropped 4 bases and J dropped 1 base, with 11 bases sitting between them. CDR3 protein: CASSVGIASYNEQFF. CDR3 nucleotide sequence: TGTGCCAGCAGTGTGGGGATAGCGTCCTACAATGAGCAGTTCTTC.

V gene TRBV6-1 combines with J gene TRBJ1-5; 9 positions agree with TRBD1. This CDR3 has 16 residues. V lost 2 bases, J lost 4 bases, and 6 bases stayed unmatched. Germline V gene lookup returns CDR1 MNHNS and CDR2 SASEGT. The CDR3 nucleotides read TGTGCCAGCAGTGAATACAGGGGGCAGGGGAATCAGCCCCAGCATTTT. It codes for CASSEYRGQGNQPQHF.

The chain employs TRBV5-1 and TRBJ2-7; 10 bases agree with TRBD2. After removal of 4 bases from V and 3 bases from J, the junction contained 7 bases not matched to a gene. Per the germline V gene, CDR1 is SGHRS and CDR2 is YFSETQ. CDR3 size: 15 residues. The CDR3 nucleotides read TGCGCCAGCAGCATACAAGCGGGGGGGAACTACGAGCAGTACTTC. It codes for CASSIQAGGNYEQYF.

This chain links TRBV6-1 with TRBJ2-7; possible D gene TRBD1, 5 bases. In germline, CDR1 is MNHNS, CDR2 SASEGT. The CDR3 has 15 residues. The V gene lost 3 bases and the J gene lost 2 bases, with 14 bases spanning the gap. The CDR3, as DNA: TGTGCCAGCAGTGAGGCAATCAGGGTAGCCTACGAGCAGTACTTC. Its protein is CASSEAIRVAYEQYF.

The chain combines TRBV5-8 with TRBJ2-5; 10 nucleotides agree with TRBD2. V shed 1 base and J 6 bases; nucleotides not matched to a gene: 9. Germline V gene data show CDR1 as SGHTS and CDR2 as YDEGEE. There are 16 residues in the CDR3. CDR3 in DNA: TGTGCCAGCAGCTTGAGGAAGGGACTAGCGTCAAAGACCCAGTACTTC. Translating it yields CASSLRKGLASKTQYF.

CDR3 amino acids: CASMRNLNTGELFF. CDR3 in DNA: TGTGCCAGCATGCGGAACTTAAACACCGGGGAGCTGTTTTTT. V usage is TRBV6-5 and J usage is TRBJ2-2, with unresolved D. The CDR3 extends over 14 amino acids. In germline, CDR1 is MNHEY, CDR2 SVGAGI. The V gene lost 7 bases and the J gene lost 2 bases, with 11 bases spanning the gap.

The chain employs TRBV3-1 (or the pseudogene TRBV3-2) and TRBJ2-1; TRBD1 agrees at 7 bases. CDR1 is LGHDT and CDR2 is YNNKEL in the germline V gene (reference sequence). After removal of 4 bases from V and 3 bases from J, the junction contained 9 bases not matched to a gene. This CDR3 is built from 16 residues. The CDR3 DNA reads as TGTGCCAGCAGCCGCACCGGGACAGCGAGCTACAATGAGCAGTTCTTC. Amino acids: CASSRTGTASYNEQFF.